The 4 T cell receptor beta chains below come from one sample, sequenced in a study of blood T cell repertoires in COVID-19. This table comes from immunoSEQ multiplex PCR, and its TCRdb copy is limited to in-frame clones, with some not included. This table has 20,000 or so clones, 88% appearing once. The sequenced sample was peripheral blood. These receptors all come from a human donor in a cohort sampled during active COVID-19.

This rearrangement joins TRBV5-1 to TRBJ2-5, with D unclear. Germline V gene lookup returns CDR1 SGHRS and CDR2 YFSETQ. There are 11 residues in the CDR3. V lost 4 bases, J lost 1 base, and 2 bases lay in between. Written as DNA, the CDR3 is TGCGCCAGCAGCCTCCAAGAGACCCAGTACTTC. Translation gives CASSLQETQYF.

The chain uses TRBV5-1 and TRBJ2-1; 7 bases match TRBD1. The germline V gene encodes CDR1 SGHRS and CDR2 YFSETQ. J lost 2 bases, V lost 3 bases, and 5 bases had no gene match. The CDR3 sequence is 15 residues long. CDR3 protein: CASSSEGQAYNEQFF. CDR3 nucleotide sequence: TGCGCCAGCAGCTCAGAAGGACAGGCCTACAATGAGCAGTTCTTC.

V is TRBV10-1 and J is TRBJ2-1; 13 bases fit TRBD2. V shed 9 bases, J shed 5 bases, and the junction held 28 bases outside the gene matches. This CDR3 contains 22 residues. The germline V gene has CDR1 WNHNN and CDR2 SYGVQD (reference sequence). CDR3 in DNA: TGCGCCAGAGGACAAGGATTAGGCCACGACAGCCGGACTAGCGGGGGTGACAATGAGCAGTTCTTC. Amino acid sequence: CARGQGLGHDSRTSGGDNEQFF.

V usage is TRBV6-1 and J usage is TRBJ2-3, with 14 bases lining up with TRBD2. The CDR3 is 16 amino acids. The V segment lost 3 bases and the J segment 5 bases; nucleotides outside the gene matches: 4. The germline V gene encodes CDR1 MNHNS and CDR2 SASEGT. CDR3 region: CASSETSGGAGDTQYF. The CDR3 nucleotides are TGTGCCAGCAGTGAGACTAGCGGGGGGGCTGGAGATACGCAGTATTTT.